This T cell receptor (beta chain) is from a study of blood T cell repertoires in COVID-19. Turning to the study itself: Samples came from the United States, Italy and Spain, spanning acute and convalescent COVID-19. T cells, B-cell-depleted T cells, or PBMCs supplied cDNA or gDNA.

Per the germline V gene, CDR1 is SQVTM and CDR2 is ANQGSEA. The CDR3 loop spans 12 amino acids. Trimming stripped 7 bases from V and 0 bases from J, with 9 bases between. Assay used: immunoSEQ multiplex PCR; TCRdb lists only in-frame clones, some missing. The data contain tens of thousands of clones, about 88% of them singletons. The source material was peripheral blood. The TCR comes from a man aged 55-75 years with acute or convalescent COVID-19. The genes are TRBV29-1 and TRBJ1-1; maybe TRBD1 (5 bases). Here the CDR3 DNA reads TGCAGCGCTCCGGGGGTGAACACTGAAGCTTTCTTT. Its translation is CSAPGVNTEAFF.